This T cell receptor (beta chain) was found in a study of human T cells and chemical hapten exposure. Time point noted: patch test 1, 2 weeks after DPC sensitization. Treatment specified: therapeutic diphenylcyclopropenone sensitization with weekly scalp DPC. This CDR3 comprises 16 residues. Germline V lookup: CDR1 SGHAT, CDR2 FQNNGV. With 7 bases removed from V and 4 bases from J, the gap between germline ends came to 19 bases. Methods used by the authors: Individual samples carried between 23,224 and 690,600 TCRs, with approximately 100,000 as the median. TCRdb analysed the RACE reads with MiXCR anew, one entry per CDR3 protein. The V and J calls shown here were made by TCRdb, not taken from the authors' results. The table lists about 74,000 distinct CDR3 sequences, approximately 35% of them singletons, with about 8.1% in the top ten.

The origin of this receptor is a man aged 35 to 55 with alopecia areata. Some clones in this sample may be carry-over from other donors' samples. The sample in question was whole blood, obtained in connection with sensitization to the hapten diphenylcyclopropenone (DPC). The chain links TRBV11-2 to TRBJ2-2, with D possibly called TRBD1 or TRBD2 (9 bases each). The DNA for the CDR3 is TGTGCCAGCACACCTAGCGGGACAGGGCTCACCGGGGAGCTGTTTTTT. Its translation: CASTPSGTGLTGELFF.